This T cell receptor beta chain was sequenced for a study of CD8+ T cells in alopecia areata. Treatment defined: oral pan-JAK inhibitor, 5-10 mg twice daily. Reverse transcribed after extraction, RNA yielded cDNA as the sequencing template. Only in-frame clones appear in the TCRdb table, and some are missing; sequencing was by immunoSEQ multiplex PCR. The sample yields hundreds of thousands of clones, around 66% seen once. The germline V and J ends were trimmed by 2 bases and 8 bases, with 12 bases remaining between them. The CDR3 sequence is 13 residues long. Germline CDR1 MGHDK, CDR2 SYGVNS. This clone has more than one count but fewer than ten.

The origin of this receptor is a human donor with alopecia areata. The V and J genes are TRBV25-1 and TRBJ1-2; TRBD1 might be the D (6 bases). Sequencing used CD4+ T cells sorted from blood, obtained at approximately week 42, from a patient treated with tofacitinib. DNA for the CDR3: TGTGCCAGCAGTGAAGTCCGGGGGCGGGGCTACACCTTC. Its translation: CASSEVRGRGYTF.